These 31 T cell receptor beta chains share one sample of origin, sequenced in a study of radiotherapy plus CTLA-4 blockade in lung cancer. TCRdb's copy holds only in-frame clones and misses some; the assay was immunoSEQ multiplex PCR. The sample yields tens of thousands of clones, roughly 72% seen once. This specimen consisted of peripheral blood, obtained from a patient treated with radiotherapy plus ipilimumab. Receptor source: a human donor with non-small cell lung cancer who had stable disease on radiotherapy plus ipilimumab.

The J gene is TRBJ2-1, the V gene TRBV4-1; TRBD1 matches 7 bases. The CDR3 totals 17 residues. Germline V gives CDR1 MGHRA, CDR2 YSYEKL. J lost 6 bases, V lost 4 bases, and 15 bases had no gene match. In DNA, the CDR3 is TGCGCCAGCAGCCCCCAAGGGTGGGGACAGATGGGCAATGAGCAGTTCTTC. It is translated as CASSPQGWGQMGNEQFF.

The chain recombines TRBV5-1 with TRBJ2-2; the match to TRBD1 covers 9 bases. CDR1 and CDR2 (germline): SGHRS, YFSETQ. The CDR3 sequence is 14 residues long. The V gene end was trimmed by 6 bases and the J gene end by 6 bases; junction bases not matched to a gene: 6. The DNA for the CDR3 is TGCGCCAGCACCTCCGGGACAGGGTCCGGGGAGCTGTTTTTT. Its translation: CASTSGTGSGELFF.

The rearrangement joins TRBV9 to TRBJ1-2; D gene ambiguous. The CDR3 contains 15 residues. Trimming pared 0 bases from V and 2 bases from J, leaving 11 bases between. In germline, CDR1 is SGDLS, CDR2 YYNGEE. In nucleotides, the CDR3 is TGTGCCAGCAGCGTAGGGGCAGACCCCAACTATGGCTACACCTTC. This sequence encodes CASSVGADPNYGYTF.

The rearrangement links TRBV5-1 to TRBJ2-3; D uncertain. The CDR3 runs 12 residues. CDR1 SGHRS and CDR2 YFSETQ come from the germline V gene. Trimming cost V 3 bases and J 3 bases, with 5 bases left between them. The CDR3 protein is CASSSKTDTQYF. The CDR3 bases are TGCGCCAGCAGCTCTAAGACAGATACGCAGTATTTT. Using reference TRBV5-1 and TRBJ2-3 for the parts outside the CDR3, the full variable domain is KAGVTQTPRYLIKTRGQQVTLSCSPISGHRSVSWYQQTPGQGLQFLFEYFSETQRNKGNFPGRFSGRQFSNSRSEMNVSTLELGDSALYLCASSSKTDTQYFGPGTRLTVL.

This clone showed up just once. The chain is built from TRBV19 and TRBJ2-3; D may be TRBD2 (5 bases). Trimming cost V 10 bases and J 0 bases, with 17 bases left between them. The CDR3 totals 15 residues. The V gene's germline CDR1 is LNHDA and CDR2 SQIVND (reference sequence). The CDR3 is CATRGRATSTDTQYF. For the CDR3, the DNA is TGTGCCACCAGAGGGCGGGCCACTAGCACAGATACGCAGTATTTT.

The CDR3 nucleotides read TGTGCCAGCAGCTCCTCCTACGAGCAGTACTTC. It codes for CASSSSYEQYF. The V and J genes are TRBV28 and TRBJ2-7; D gene uncertain. V dropped 6 bases and J dropped 0 bases, with 3 bases sitting between them. The length of the CDR3 is 11 residues. Germline V gene lookup returns CDR1 MDHEN and CDR2 SYDVKM.

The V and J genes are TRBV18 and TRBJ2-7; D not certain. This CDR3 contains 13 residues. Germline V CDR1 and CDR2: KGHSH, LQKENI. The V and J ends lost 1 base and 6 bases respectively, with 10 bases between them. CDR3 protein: CASSPLQSSEQYF. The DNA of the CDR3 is TGTGCCAGCTCACCACTTCAGTCCAGCGAGCAGTACTTC.

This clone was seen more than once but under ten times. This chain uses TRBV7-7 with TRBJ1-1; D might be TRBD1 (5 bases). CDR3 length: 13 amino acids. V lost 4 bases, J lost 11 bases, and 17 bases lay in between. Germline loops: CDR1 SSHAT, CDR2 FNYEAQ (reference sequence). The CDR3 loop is CASSYQPGGDAFF. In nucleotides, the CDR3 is TGTGCCAGCAGCTACCAACCGGGGGGGGACGCTTTCTTT.

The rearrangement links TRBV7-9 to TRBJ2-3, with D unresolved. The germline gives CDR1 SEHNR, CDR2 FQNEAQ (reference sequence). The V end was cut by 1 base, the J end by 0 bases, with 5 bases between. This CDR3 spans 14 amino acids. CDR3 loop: CASSLEPSTDTQYF. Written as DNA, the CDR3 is TGTGCCAGCAGCTTAGAGCCTAGCACAGATACGCAGTATTTT.

As DNA, the CDR3 is TGTGCCAGCAGCTCTCGGACAGGGCACTATGGCTACACCTTC. This translates into CASSSRTGHYGYTF. The chain carries TRBV9 and TRBJ1-2; 8 positions agree with TRBD1. The CDR3 length is 14 residues. The ends lost 4 bases at V and 3 bases at J; junction bases unmatched: 5. Germline V gives CDR1 SGDLS, CDR2 YYNGEE.

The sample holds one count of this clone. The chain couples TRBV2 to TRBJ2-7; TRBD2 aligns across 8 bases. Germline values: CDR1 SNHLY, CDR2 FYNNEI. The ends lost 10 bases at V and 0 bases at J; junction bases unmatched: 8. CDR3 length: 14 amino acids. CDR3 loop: CATIAGTSSYEQYF. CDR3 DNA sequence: TGTGCCACTATAGCGGGAACTAGCTCCTACGAGCAGTACTTC.

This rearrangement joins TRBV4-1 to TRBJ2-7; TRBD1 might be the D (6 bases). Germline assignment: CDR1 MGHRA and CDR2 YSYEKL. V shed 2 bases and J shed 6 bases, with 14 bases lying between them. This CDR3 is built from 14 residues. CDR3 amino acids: CASSQLMTGGEQYF. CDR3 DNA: TGCGCCAGCAGCCAACTAATGACAGGAGGCGAGCAGTACTTC.

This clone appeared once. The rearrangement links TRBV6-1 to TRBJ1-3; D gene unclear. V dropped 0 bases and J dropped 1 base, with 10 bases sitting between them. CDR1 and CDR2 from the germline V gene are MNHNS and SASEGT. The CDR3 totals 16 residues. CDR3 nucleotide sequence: TGTGCCAGCAGTGAAGCGCGGGGTTTATCTGGAAACACCATATATTTT. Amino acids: CASSEARGLSGNTIYF.

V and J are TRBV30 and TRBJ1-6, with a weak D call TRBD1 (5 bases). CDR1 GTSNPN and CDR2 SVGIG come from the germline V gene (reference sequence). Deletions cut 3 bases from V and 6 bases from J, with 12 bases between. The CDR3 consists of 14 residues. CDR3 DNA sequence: TGTGCCTGGAGCGGCGGGACGGGTAATTCACCCCTCCACTTT. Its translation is CAWSGGTGNSPLHF.

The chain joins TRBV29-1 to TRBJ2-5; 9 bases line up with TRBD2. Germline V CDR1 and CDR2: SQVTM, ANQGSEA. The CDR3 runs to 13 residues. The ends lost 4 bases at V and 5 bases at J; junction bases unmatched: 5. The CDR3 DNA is TGCAGCGTTGCGCCGAGCGGGGGGGAGACCCAGTACTTC. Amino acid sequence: CSVAPSGGETQYF. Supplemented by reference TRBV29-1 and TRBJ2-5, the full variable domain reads SAVISQKPSRDICQRGTSLTIQCQVDSQVTMMFWYRQQPGQSLTLIATANQGSEATYESGFVIDKFPISRPNLTFSTLTVSNMSPEDSSIYLCSVAPSGGETQYFGPGTRLLVL.

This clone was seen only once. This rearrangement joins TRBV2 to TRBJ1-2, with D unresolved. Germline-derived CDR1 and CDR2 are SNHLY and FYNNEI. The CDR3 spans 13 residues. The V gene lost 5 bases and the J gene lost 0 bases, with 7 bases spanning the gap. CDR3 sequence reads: CASSFDTNYGYTF. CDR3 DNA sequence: TGTGCCAGCAGTTTTGACACTAACTATGGCTACACCTTC.

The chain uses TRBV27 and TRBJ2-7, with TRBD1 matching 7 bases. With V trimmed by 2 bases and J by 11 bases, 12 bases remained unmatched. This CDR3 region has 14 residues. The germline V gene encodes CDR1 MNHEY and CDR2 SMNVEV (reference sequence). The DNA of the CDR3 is TGTGCCAGCAGTTTACCCCGGACAGGTAAGGATGAGTACTTC. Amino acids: CASSLPRTGKDEYF.

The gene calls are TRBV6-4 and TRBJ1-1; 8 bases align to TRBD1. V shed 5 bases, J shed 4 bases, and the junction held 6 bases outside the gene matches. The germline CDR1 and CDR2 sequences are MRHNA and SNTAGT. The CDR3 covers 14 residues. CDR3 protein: CASSPGQGVTEAFF. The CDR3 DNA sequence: TGTGCCAGCAGTCCCGGACAGGGAGTCACTGAAGCTTTCTTT.

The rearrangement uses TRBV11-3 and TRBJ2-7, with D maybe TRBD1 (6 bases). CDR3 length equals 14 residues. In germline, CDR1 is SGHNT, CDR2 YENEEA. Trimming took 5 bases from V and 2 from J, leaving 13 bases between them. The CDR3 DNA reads TGTGCCAGCAGCCCTGGACAGCTAGCCTACGAGCAGTACTTC. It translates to CASSPGQLAYEQYF.

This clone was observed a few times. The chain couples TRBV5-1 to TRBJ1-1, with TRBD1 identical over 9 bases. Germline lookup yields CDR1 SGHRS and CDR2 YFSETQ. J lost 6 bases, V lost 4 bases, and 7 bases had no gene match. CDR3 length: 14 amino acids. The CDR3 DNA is TGCGCCAGCAGCATCCGACAGGGGGATTCTGAAGCTTTCTTT. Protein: CASSIRQGDSEAFF.

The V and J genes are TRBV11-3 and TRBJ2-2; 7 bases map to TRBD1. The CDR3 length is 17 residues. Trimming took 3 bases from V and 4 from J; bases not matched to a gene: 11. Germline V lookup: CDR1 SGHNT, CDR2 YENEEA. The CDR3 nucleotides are TGTGCCAGCAGCTTTCCCCCCGGGGCAGGGGGCACCGGGGAGCTGTTTTTT. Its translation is CASSFPPGAGGTGELFF.

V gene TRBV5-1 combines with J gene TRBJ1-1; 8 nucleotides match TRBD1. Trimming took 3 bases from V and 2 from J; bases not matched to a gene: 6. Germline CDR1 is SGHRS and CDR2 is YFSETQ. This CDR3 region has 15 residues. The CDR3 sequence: CASSYAQGVNTEAFF. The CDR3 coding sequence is TGCGCCAGCAGCTACGCACAGGGGGTCAACACTGAAGCTTTCTTT. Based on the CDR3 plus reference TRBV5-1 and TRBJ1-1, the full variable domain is KAGVTQTPRYLIKTRGQQVTLSCSPISGHRSVSWYQQTPGQGLQFLFEYFSETQRNKGNFPGRFSGRQFSNSRSEMNVSTLELGDSALYLCASSYAQGVNTEAFFGQGTRLTVV.

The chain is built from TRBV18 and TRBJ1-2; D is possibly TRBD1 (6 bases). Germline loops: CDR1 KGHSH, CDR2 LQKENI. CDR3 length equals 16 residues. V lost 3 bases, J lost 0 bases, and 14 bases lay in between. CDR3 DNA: TGTGCCAGCTCACCTATCCAGGGGCAAGCTAACTATGGCTACACCTTC. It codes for CASSPIQGQANYGYTF.

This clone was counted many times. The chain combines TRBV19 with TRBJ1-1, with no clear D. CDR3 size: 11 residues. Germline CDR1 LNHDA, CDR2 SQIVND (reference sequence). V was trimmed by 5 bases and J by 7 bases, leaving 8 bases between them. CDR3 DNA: TGTGCCAGTAGTTTCCGGAGTGAAGCTTTCTTT. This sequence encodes CASSFRSEAFF. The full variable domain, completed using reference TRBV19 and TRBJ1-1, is DGGITQSPKYLFRKEGQNVTLSCEQNLNHDAMYWYRQDPGQGLRLIYYSQIVNDFQKGDIAEGYSVSREKKESFPLTVTSAQKNPTAFYLCASSFRSEAFFGQGTRLTVV.

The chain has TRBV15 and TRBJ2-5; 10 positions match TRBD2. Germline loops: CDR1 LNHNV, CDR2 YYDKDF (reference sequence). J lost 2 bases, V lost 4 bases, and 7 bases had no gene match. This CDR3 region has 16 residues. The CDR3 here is CATSTFSGGLQETQYF. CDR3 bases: TGTGCCACCAGCACTTTTAGCGGGGGGTTACAAGAGACCCAGTACTTC. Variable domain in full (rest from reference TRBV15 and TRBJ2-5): DAMVIQNPRYQVTQFGKPVTLSCSQTLNHNVMYWYQQKSSQAPKLLFHYYDKDFNNEADTPDNFQSRRPNTSFCFLDIRSPGLGDTAMYLCATSTFSGGLQETQYFGPGTRLLVL.

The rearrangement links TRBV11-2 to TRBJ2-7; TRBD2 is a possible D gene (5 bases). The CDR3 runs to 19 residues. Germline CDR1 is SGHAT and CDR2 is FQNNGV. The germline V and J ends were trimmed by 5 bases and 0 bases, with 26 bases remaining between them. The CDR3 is CASSPRIGRSTTSSYEQYF. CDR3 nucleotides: TGTGCCAGCAGCCCTCGGATTGGCCGCTCTACCACTAGCTCCTACGAGCAGTACTTC.

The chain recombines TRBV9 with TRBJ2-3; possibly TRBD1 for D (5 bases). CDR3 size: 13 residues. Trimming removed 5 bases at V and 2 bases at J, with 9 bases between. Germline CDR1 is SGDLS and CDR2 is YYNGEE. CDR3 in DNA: TGTGCCAGCAGTCCAGGGCTCACAGATACGCAGTATTTT. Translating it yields CASSPGLTDTQYF.

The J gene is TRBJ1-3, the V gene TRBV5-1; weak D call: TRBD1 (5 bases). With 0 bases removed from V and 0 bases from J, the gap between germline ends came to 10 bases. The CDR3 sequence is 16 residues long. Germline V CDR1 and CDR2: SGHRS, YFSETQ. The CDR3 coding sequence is TGCGCCAGCAGCTTGGCCGGGGGGTCCTCTGGAAACACCATATATTTT. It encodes CASSLAGGSSGNTIYF. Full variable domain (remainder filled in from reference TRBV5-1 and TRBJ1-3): KAGVTQTPRYLIKTRGQQVTLSCSPISGHRSVSWYQQTPGQGLQFLFEYFSETQRNKGNFPGRFSGRQFSNSRSEMNVSTLELGDSALYLCASSLAGGSSGNTIYFGEGSWLTVV.

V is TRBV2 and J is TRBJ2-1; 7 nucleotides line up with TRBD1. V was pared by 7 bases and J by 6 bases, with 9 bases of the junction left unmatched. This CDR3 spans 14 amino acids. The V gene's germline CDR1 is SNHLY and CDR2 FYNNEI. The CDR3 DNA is TGTGCCAGCAATAGACAGGGATCGAGCAATGAGCAGTTCTTC. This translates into CASNRQGSSNEQFF.

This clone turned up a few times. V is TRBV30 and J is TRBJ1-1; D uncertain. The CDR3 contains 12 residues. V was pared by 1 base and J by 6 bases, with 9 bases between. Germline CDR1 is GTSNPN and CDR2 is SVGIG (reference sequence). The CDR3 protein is CAWSGYDSEAFF. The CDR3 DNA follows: TGTGCCTGGAGTGGCTATGATTCTGAAGCTTTCTTT.

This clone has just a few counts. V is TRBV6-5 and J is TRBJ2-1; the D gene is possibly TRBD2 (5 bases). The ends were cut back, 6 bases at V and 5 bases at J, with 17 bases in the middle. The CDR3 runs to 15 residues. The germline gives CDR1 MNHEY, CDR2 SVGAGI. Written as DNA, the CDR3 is TGTGCCAGCAGCGCCCGGGGTCGAGTCAACAATGAGCAGTTCTTC. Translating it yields CASSARGRVNNEQFF.